This T cell receptor (beta chain) stems from a study of OX40 agonist ivuxolimab in advanced cancers. About the study: At 0.01 to 10 mg/kg, ivuxolimab was administered intravenously to patients every 2 weeks. Findings and caveats of the study: Expanded peripheral T cells had an undetermined antigen specificity. More expanded clones were seen, on average, in CD8+ T cells than in CD4+.

On this clone itself: Its antigen is still unknown.

V lost 5 bases, J lost 4 bases, and 16 bases lay in between. CDR3 size: 14 residues. The germline V gene has CDR1 SGDLS and CDR2 YYNGEE. Measured with immunoSEQ multiplex PCR; TCRdb has only the in-frame clones, and not every one. The sample consists of 57,000 or so clones, over 85% of them appearing once. The chain is built from TRBV9 and TRBJ2-7; either TRBD1 or TRBD2 may fit D (5 bases each). The TCR was taken from an adult with an advanced solid tumor such as melanoma, head and neck, liver or kidney cancer. Sample: CD4+ or CD8+ T cells sorted from blood, taken in a trial of the OX40 agonist ivuxolimab. This chain's CDR3 is CASSFEGLAYEQYF. The CDR3 region has the DNA TGTGCCAGCAGTTTCGAGGGGTTGGCTTACGAGCAGTACTTC. Full variable domain (remainder filled in from reference TRBV9 and TRBJ2-7): DSGVTQTPKHLITATGQRVTLRCSPRSGDLSVYWYQQSLDQGLQFLIQYYNGEERAKGNILERFSAQQFPDLHSELNLSSLELGDSALYFCASSFEGLAYEQYFGPGTRLTVT.